Each of the 22 T cell receptor beta chains below was sequenced from the same sample in a study of blood T cell repertoires in COVID-19. Some clones are missing from TCRdb's copy, which holds only in-frame ones; the method was immunoSEQ multiplex PCR. This sample has 35,000 to 50,000 clones, with roughly 80% found just once. The specimen sequenced was peripheral blood. All receptors derive from a woman aged 60-75 years with acute or convalescent COVID-19.

The chain employs TRBV7-9 and TRBJ2-1, with 7 bases fitting TRBD1. The CDR3 length is 14 residues. V trimming: 5 bases; J trimming: 1 base; junction bases outside the gene matches: 2. Germline values: CDR1 SEHNR, CDR2 FQNEAQ (reference sequence). DNA of the CDR3: TGTGCCAGCAGCGAGGACAGGTCCTACAATGAGCAGTTCTTC. Protein: CASSEDRSYNEQFF.

The CDR3 sequence: CAWLRQGTQYF. The CDR3, as DNA: TGTGCCTGGTTAAGACAGGGTACGCAGTATTTT. The V gene is TRBV30, the J gene TRBJ2-3; 7 positions match TRBD1. The ends lost 5 bases at V and 8 bases at J; junction bases unmatched: 4. From germline, CDR1 is GTSNPN and CDR2 SVGIG (reference sequence). The CDR3 covers 11 residues.

This chain joins TRBV10-3 and TRBJ1-1; tentative D call: TRBD1 (5 bases). With 2 bases removed from V and 11 bases from J, the gap between germline ends came to 9 bases. The germline V gene has CDR1 ENHRY and CDR2 SYGVKD. This CDR3 is built from 11 residues. The CDR3 coding sequence is TGTGCCATCAGTGAGAGGGGCGCGGCTTTCTTT. Translating gives CAISERGAAFF.

Notes on this clone: As the CDR3 is not closed by the conserved phenylalanine or tryptophan, this likely results from a read error. Because the CDR3's place on the DNA is in doubt, the DNA is left out and the CDR3 is given as listed by TCRdb. The CDR3 here is CASSEVKASGGVLG. The chain carries TRBV2 and TRBJ2-3; the listed D gene, TRBD2, was not tested against the DNA. CDR1 and CDR2 from the germline V gene are SNHLY and FYNNEI. The CDR3 has 14 amino acids, counting both end residues.

V is TRBV7-3 and J is TRBJ2-1; tentatively, D is TRBD2 (7 bases). Germline CDR1 is SGHTA and CDR2 is FQGTGA. The CDR3 loop spans 14 amino acids. V lost 5 bases to trimming and J lost 7 bases, with 15 bases between them. As DNA, the CDR3 is TGTGCCAGCAGCCCCGGGGGGCGGCGGAATGAGCAGTTCTTC. This gives the protein CASSPGGRRNEQFF.

The rearrangement joins TRBV14 to TRBJ2-7, with TRBD2 identical over 7 bases. The V and J ends lost 4 bases and 4 bases, in that order; junction bases with no gene match: 1. CDR3 length: 12 amino acids. Germline CDR1 SGHDN, CDR2 FVKESK. This CDR3 reads CASSPSGYEQYF. The CDR3 DNA reads as TGTGCCAGCAGCCCTAGCGGTTACGAGCAGTACTTC.

This chain links TRBV11-2 with TRBJ2-1, with 9 bases identical to TRBD2. Germline loops: CDR1 SGHAT, CDR2 FQNNGV. V was pared by 5 bases and J by 15 bases, with 2 bases of the junction left unmatched. CDR3 size: 10 residues. The CDR3 loop is CASSGTSPFF. The CDR3 region has the DNA TGTGCCAGCAGCGGGACTAGCCCGTTCTTC.

This clone was observed a few times. This sequence joins TRBV30 and TRBJ1-3; D unclear. The CDR3 sequence is 15 residues long. V was cut by 4 bases and J by 0 bases, with 13 bases left in between. Germline V gene lookup returns CDR1 GTSNPN and CDR2 SVGIG (reference sequence). The CDR3 DNA reads as TGTGCCTGGACCCCCGGTGCTTACTCTGGAAACACCATATATTTT. Translating it yields CAWTPGAYSGNTIYF. Looking up the rest from reference TRBV30 and TRBJ1-3 gives the full variable domain: SQTIHQWPATLVQPVGSPLSLECTVEGTSNPNLYWYRQAAGRGLQLLFYSVGIGQISSEVPQNLSASRPQDRQFILSSKKLLLSDSGFYLCAWTPGAYSGNTIYFGEGSWLTVV.

The rearrangement uses TRBV19 and TRBJ1-1, with a tentative D call TRBD1 (5 bases). V lost 6 bases, J lost 7 bases, and 15 bases lay in between. Germline CDR1 and CDR2: LNHDA and SQIVND (reference sequence). The CDR3 extends over 13 amino acids. The CDR3 loop reads CASSRGWGIEAFF. CDR3 DNA sequence: TGTGCCAGTAGCCGGGGGTGGGGGATTGAAGCTTTCTTT.

The chain uses TRBV30 and TRBJ1-1, with 9 bases that match TRBD1. Germline loops: CDR1 GTSNPN, CDR2 SVGIG (reference sequence). This CDR3 is 15 amino acids long. V dropped 2 bases and J dropped 0; count of bases not matched to a gene: 4. The CDR3 sequence is CAWSTGGKMNTEAFF. As DNA, the CDR3 is TGTGCCTGGAGTACAGGGGGCAAGATGAACACTGAAGCTTTCTTT.

Only a few counts were recorded for this clone. The chain combines TRBV18 with TRBJ2-7; the match to TRBD1 covers 10 bases. The CDR3 is made up of 14 amino acids. With 3 bases clipped from V and 7 bases from J, the junction kept 6 bases outside the gene matches. Germline CDR1 and CDR2: KGHSH and LQKENI. CDR3 coding DNA: TGTGCCAGCTCACCGGGACAGGGGACTGGAGAGCAGTACTTC. Translation: CASSPGQGTGEQYF. Using reference TRBV18 and TRBJ2-7 for the parts outside the CDR3, the full variable domain is NAGVMQNPRHLVRRRGQEARLRCSPMKGHSHVYWYRQLPEEGLKFMVYLQKENIIDESGMPKERFSAEFPKEGPSILRIQQVVRGDSAAYFCASSPGQGTGEQYFGPGTRLTVT.

The chain joins TRBV3-1 (or the pseudogene TRBV3-2) to TRBJ1-3; a weak D match, TRBD1 (5 bases). The V end was cut by 4 bases, the J end by 4 bases, with 14 bases between. This CDR3 comprises 15 residues. CDR1 LGHDT and CDR2 YNNKEL come from the germline V gene (reference sequence). CDR3 sequence: CASSRRAGWGNTIYF. DNA of the CDR3: TGTGCCAGCAGCCGCCGGGCAGGGTGGGGAAACACCATATATTTT.

The chain recombines TRBV19 with TRBJ2-3, with TRBD2 identical over 13 bases. CDR3 length: 19 residues. Germline V CDR1 and CDR2: LNHDA, SQIVND (reference sequence). The V segment lost 1 base and the J segment 1 base; nucleotides outside the gene matches: 8. This chain's CDR3 is CASSIAGDGLAGGTDTQYF. Written as DNA, the CDR3 is TGTGCCAGTAGTATAGCTGGGGACGGACTAGCGGGGGGCACAGATACGCAGTATTTT.

The V and J genes are TRBV6-5 and TRBJ2-1; TRBD2 aligns across 15 bases. CDR3 length equals 14 residues. Losses at the gene ends were 6 bases for V and 7 bases for J; bases not matched to a gene: 1. The V gene's germline CDR1 is MNHEY and CDR2 SVGAGI. This chain's CDR3 is CASRGLAGGNEQFF. Written as DNA, the CDR3 is TGTGCCAGCAGGGGACTAGCGGGGGGAAATGAGCAGTTCTTC.

This chain uses TRBV11-2 with TRBJ1-1; D gene uncertain. Germline CDR1 reads SGHAT; CDR2 reads FQNNGV. V lost 5 bases and J lost 1, with 5 bases in between. This CDR3 region has 12 residues. The CDR3 loop reads CASSTWNTEAFF. The CDR3 DNA reads TGTGCCAGCAGCACATGGAACACTGAAGCTTTCTTT.

V usage is TRBV27 and J usage is TRBJ2-1; TRBD2 matches at 9 bases. The CDR3 is 16 amino acids. Germline CDR1 MNHEY, CDR2 SMNVEV (reference sequence). The V and J ends lost 3 bases and 0 bases, in that order; junction bases with no gene match: 3. The CDR3 reads CASSLVTSGSYNEQFF. The CDR3 DNA follows: TGTGCCAGCAGTTTGGTGACTAGCGGCTCCTACAATGAGCAGTTCTTC.

The chain has TRBV9 and TRBJ1-2, with D perhaps matching TRBD1 (5 bases). Trimming stripped 3 bases from V and 5 bases from J, with 17 bases between. The CDR3 has 15 residues. The germline V gene has CDR1 SGDLS and CDR2 YYNGEE. CDR3: CASSDHLTELYGYTF. CDR3 bases: TGTGCCAGCAGCGACCATCTGACAGAGCTTTATGGCTACACCTTC.

The chain has TRBV4-3 and TRBJ1-2; D unresolved. Germline V gene sequence: CDR1 LGHNA, CDR2 YSLEER. V gave up 0 bases and J gave up 3 bases, with 14 bases separating them. CDR3 length: 16 amino acids. CDR3 protein: CASSQEYSKVDYGYTF. CDR3 DNA sequence: TGCGCCAGCAGCCAAGAGTACAGTAAAGTGGACTATGGCTACACCTTC.

The chain employs TRBV18 and TRBJ1-5; 7 nucleotides agree with TRBD1. The CDR3 runs 17 residues. Trimming at V came to 3 bases and at J to 0 bases, leaving 8 bases not matched to a gene. Germline V gene sequence: CDR1 KGHSH, CDR2 LQKENI. CDR3 loop: CASSPEQGSYSNQPQHF. The CDR3 DNA follows: TGTGCCAGCTCACCGGAACAGGGGAGTTATAGCAATCAGCCCCAGCATTTT.

The rearrangement joins TRBV12-3 or TRBV12-4 to TRBJ1-2; TRBD1 is a possible D gene (6 bases). V was cut by 5 bases and J by 11 bases, with 15 bases left in between. This CDR3 is 12 amino acids long. CDR3 DNA sequence: TGTGCCAGCAGTCCGATTCAGGGGTGGTACACCTTC. This gives the protein CASSPIQGWYTF.

This rearrangement joins TRBV7-2 to TRBJ2-2, with a weak D call TRBD2 (6 bases). This CDR3 contains 15 residues. The germline V gene has CDR1 SGHTA and CDR2 FQGNSA. Trimming took off 6 bases at V and 6 bases at J, with 17 bases between the two ends. The CDR3 nucleotides are TGTGCCAGCAGTTTCCTCCGGACGGGGGCCGGGGAGCTGTTTTTT. It specifies CASSFLRTGAGELFF.

V is TRBV6-5 and J is TRBJ2-7; 9 bases are shared with TRBD1. V lost 5 bases, J lost 9 bases, and 8 bases stayed unmatched. CDR3 size: 13 residues. Looked up from germline, CDR1 is MNHEY and CDR2 is SVGAGI. CDR3 sequence: CASSTGQGLVQYF. Written as DNA, the CDR3 is TGTGCCAGCAGTACCGGACAGGGGTTGGTGCAGTACTTC.